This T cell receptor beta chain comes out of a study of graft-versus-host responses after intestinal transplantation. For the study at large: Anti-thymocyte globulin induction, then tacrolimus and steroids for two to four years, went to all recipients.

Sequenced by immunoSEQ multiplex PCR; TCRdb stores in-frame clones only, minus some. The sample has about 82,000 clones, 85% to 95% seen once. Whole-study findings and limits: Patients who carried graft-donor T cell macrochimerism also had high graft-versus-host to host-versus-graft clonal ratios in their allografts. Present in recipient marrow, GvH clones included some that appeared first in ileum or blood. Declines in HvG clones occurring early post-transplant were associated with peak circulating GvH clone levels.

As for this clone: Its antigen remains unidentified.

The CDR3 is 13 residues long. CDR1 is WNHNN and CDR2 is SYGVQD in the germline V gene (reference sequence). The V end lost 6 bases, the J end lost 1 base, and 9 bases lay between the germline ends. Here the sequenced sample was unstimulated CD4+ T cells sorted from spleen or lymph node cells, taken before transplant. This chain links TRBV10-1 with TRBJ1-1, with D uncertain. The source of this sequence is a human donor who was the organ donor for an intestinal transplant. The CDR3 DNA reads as TGCGCCAGCAGCCGTACAAGGAACACTGAAGCTTTCTTT. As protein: CASSRTRNTEAFF.